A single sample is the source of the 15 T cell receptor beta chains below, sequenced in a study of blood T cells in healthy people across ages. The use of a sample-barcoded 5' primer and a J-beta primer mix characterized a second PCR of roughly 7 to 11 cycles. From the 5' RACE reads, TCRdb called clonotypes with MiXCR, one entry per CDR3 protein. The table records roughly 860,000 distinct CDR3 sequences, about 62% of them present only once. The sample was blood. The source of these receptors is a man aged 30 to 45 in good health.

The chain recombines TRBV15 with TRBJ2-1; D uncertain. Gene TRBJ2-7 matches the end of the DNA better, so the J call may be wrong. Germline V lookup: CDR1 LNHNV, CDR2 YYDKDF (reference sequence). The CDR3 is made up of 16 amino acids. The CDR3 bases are TGTGCCACCAGCAGAGATCGGGCTTTGCCCCACAATGAGCAGTACTTC. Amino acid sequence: CATSRDRALPHNEQYF.

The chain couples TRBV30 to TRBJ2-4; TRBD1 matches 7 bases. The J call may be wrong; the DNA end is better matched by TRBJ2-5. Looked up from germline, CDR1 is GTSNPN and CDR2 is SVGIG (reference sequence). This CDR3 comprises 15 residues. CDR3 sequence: CAWRGTAQPTGTQYF. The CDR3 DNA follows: TGTGCCTGGAGGGGGACAGCGCAGCCTACGGGGACCCAGTACTTC.

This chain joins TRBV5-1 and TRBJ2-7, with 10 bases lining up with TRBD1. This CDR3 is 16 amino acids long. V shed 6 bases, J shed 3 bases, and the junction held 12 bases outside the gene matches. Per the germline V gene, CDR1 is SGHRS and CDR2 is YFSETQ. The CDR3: CASTSSRDRGFYEQYF. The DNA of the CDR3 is TGCGCCAGCACCAGTTCAAGGGACAGGGGTTTCTACGAGCAGTACTTC. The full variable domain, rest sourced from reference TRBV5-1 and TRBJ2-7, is KAGVTQTPRYLIKTRGQQVTLSCSPISGHRSVSWYQQTPGQGLQFLFEYFSETQRNKGNFPGRFSGRQFSNSRSEMNVSTLELGDSALYLCASTSSRDRGFYEQYFGPGTRLTVT.

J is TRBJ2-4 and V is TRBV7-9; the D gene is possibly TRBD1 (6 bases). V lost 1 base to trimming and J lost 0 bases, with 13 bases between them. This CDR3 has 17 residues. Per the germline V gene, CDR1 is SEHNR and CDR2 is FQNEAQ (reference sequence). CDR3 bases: TGTGCCAGCAGCTTAGTAGAGGGGGTGCCAGCCAAAAACATTCAGTACTTC. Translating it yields CASSLVEGVPAKNIQYF.

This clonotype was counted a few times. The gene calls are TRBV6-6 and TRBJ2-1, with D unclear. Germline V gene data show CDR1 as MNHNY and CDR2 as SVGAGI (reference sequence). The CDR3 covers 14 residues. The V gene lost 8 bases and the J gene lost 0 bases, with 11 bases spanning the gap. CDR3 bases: TGTGCCAGCCGGGCACCGAGCTCCTACAATGAGCAGTTCTTC. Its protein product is CASRAPSSYNEQFF.

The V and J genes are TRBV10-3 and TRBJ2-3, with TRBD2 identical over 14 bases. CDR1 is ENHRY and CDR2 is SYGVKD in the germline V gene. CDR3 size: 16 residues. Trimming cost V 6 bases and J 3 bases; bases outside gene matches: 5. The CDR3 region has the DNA TGTGCCATCAGGGACGGACTAGCGGGGGGTACAGATACGCAGTATTTT. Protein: CAIRDGLAGGTDTQYF.

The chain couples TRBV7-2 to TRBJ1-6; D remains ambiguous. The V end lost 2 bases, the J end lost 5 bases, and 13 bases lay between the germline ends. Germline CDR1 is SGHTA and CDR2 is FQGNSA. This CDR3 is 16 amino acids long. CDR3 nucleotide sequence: TGTGCCAGCAGCTTATCTGTCGCACTTAATAATTCACCCCTCCACTTT. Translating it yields CASSLSVALNNSPLHF. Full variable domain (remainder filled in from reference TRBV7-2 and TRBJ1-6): GAGVSQSPSNKVTEKGKDVELRCDPISGHTALYWYRQSLGQGLEFLIYFQGNSAPDKSGLPSDRFSAERTGGSVSTLTIQRTQQEDSAVYLCASSLSVALNNSPLHFGNGTRLTVT.

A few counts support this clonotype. CDR3 amino acids: CASSPLEGTEQYF. CDR3 in DNA: TGTGCCAGCAGTCCCCTTGAAGGGACCGAGCAGTACTTC. The chain employs TRBV9 and TRBJ2-7; D possibly uses TRBD1 or TRBD2 (5 bases each). V was clipped by 5 bases and J by 6 bases, with 15 bases between them. Germline CDR1 is SGDLS and CDR2 is YYNGEE. The CDR3 totals 13 residues. The full variable domain, rest sourced from reference TRBV9 and TRBJ2-7, is DSGVTQTPKHLITATGQRVTLRCSPRSGDLSVYWYQQSLDQGLQFLIQYYNGEERAKGNILERFSAQQFPDLHSELNLSSLELGDSALYFCASSPLEGTEQYFGPGTRLTVT.

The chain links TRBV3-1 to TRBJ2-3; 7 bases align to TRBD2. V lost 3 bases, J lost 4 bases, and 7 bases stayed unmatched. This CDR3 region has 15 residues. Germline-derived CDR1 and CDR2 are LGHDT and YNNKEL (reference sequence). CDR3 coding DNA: TGTGCCAGCAGCCAGGGCAGGGCGGGAGCAGATACGCAGTATTTT. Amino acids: CASSQGRAGADTQYF.

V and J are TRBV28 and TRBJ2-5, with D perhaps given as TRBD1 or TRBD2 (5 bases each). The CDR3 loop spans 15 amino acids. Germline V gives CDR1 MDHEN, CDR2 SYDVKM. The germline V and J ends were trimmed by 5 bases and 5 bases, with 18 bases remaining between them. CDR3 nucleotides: TGTGCCAGCAGTCCATCGGTCGGGGCGCGCGAGACCCAGTACTTC. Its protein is CASSPSVGARETQYF.

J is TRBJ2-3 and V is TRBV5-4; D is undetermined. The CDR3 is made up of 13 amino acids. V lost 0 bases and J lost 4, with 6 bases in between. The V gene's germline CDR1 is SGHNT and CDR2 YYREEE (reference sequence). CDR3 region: CASSLESSDTQYF. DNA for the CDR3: TGTGCCAGCAGCTTGGAGTCTTCAGATACGCAGTATTTT.

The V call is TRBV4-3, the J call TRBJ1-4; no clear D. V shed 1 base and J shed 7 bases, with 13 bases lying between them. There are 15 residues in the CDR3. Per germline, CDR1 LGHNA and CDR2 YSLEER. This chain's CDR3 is CASSQVWERSEKLFF. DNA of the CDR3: TGCGCCAGCAGCCAAGTCTGGGAGCGATCTGAAAAACTGTTTTTT.

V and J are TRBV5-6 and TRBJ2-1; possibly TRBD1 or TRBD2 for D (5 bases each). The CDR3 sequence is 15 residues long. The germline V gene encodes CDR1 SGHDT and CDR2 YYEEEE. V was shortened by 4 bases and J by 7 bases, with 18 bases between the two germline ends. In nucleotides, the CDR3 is TGTGCCAGCAGCGGGCCGGGACCCTTAATGAATGAGCAGTTCTTC. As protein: CASSGPGPLMNEQFF.

CDR3 DNA: TGTGCCACCAGCAGAGATTTGGGGGCCAGGGATAGCAATCAGCCCCAGCATTTT. Its protein is CATSRDLGARDSNQPQHF. This sequence joins TRBV15 and TRBJ1-5; the D gene is possibly TRBD1 (6 bases). Germline V gives CDR1 LNHNV, CDR2 YYDKDF (reference sequence). CDR3 size: 18 residues. Between the trimmed V and J ends, which lost 0 bases and 0 bases, there was a span of 15 bases.

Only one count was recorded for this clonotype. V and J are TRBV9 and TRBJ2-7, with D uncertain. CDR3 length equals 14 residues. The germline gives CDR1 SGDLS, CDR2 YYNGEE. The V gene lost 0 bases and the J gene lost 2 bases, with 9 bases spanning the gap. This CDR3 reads CASSVERYPYEQYF. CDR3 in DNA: TGTGCCAGCAGCGTAGAAAGATACCCCTACGAGCAGTACTTC.